A selection of T cell receptor beta chains follows, all from one sample in a study of control samples from healthy donors and cancer patients. Using immunoSEQ multiplex PCR, the repertoire was profiled, and TCRdb retains in-frame clones only, with some absent. The sample has 150,000 or so clones; almost 90% are singletons. Material: blood. The origin of the receptors is a man aged 18-30 years in good health. Both conserved end residues are part of each CDR3. D genes are given only for firm matches. Clone size is stated in some rows and not others, as once, few, many or a class when expanded.

size,V,J,D,DNA,CDR3
NA,TRBV6-5,TRBJ2-7,NA,TGTGCCAGCAGTTACGGTCTTCAATACGAGCAGTACTTC,CASSYGLQYEQYF
NA,TRBV19,TRBJ1-2,NA,TGTGCCAGTAGTATCGGCTGGGGGGAGAACTATGGCTACACCTTC,CASSIGWGENYGYTF
once,TRBV9,TRBJ2-2,TRBD1,TGTGCCAGCAGCAGCTACGAGACAGGGAGATTGGGCGGGGAGCTGTTTTTT,CASSSYETGRLGGELFF
NA,TRBV5-1,TRBJ2-7,TRBD1,TGCGCCAGCAGCTTGGGGGGCGGGACAGGGGACACTCCGAGGATACACGAGCAGTACTTC,CASSLGGGTGDTPRIHEQYF
NA,TRBV21-1,TRBJ2-7,NA,TGTGCCAGCAGCAAAGGGGCAATGAGGAGCAACGAGCAGTACTTC,CASSKGAMRSNEQYF
NA,TRBV5-1,TRBJ1-1,TRBD1,TGCGCCAGCAGCTCACCGGGACAGGGGGCAAAAATGAACACTGAAGCTTTCTTT,CASSSPGQGAKMNTEAFF
NA,TRBV30,TRBJ1-2,TRBD1,TGTGCCTTTCTCCGGGACAGAGCTAACTATGGCTACACCTTC,CAFLRDRANYGYTF
NA,TRBV6-5,TRBJ1-5,TRBD1,TGTGCCAGCATCGAACAGGGGGAGGATCATCAGCCCCAGCATTTT,CASIEQGEDHQPQHF
NA,TRBV27,TRBJ2-7,NA,TGTGCCAGCAGTTTGACTCTATCCTACGAGCAGTACTTC,CASSLTLSYEQYF
NA,TRBV7-3,TRBJ2-2,NA,TGTGCCAGCAGCTTAACCCAACTAATGGGCGGGGAGCTGTTTTTT,CASSLTQLMGGELFF
NA,TRBV4-2,TRBJ1-6,NA,TGTGCCAGCAGCCAAGAAGATCCACCCCTCCACTTT,CASSQEDPPLHF
NA,TRBV27,TRBJ2-7,TRBD1,TGTGCCAGCAGTCCCGGGCTACAGGGGCGCTACGAGCAGTACTTC,CASSPGLQGRYEQYF
few,TRBV24-1,TRBJ2-7,NA,TGTGCCAGTCCGAGCCGGGACGTCGCGTTCGAGCAGTACTTC,CASPSRDVAFEQYF
once,TRBV7-9,TRBJ1-2,NA,TGTGCCAGCAGCCCGACGACAGCTTTTGGGAATTATGGCTACACCTTC,CASSPTTAFGNYGYTF
few,TRBV9,TRBJ2-2,NA,TGTGCCAGCAGCGTAATGAACACCGGGGAGCTGTTTTTT,CASSVMNTGELFF
NA,TRBV5-5,TRBJ2-6,NA,TGTGCCAGCAGCTTGAGCGATGTTACAGTAGACAGCTCTGGGGCCAACGTCCTGACTTTC,CASSLSDVTVDSSGANVLTF
NA,TRBV27,TRBJ1-4,NA,TGTGCCAGCAGCCTAGGAGGAAGATCGGTGGGTGGGGATGAAAAACTGTTTTTT,CASSLGGRSVGGDEKLFF
once,TRBV6-6,TRBJ1-2,TRBD1,TGTGCCAGCAGGGGACAGGGCTCTCCTTACTACTATGGCTACACCTTC,CASRGQGSPYYYGYTF
NA,TRBV5-4,TRBJ2-3,NA,TGTGCCAGCAGCTTGGGGGGGACCGCGGTCACAGATACGCAGTATTTT,CASSLGGTAVTDTQYF
NA,TRBV11-2,TRBJ2-2,NA,TGTGCCAGCAGCTTACTCGGCGGAGGGACGAACACCGGGGAGCTGTTTTTT,CASSLLGGGTNTGELFF
few,TRBV5-1,TRBJ1-1,NA,TGCGCCAGCAGAACCGATCCTATGAACACTGAAGCTTTCTTT,CASRTDPMNTEAFF
once,TRBV7-2,TRBJ2-1,NA,TGTGCCAGCAGCTGGGACTCCCTACAGCAGTTCTTC,CASSWDSLQQFF
NA,TRBV9,TRBJ2-1,TRBD1,TGTGCCAGCAGCGTAGCGGGACAGGGAACCAATGAGCAGTTCTTC,CASSVAGQGTNEQFF
once,TRBV2,TRBJ1-2,TRBD1,TGTGCCAGCAGTGCCCACCAGGGGACAGGGGGCGGCGGCTACACCTTC,CASSAHQGTGGGGYTF
NA,TRBV5-4,TRBJ2-7,TRBD1,TGTGCCAGCAGCTGGGGACAGTCCTACGAGCAGTACTTC,CASSWGQSYEQYF
NA,TRBV4-3,TRBJ1-3,NA,TGCGCCAGCAGCTTGGCGACGGAATACTCTGGAAACACCATATATTTT,CASSLATEYSGNTIYF
once,TRBV5-1,TRBJ1-1,TRBD1,TGCGCCAGCAGCACCGGACAGGGGAATGAAGCTTTCTTT,CASSTGQGNEAFF
NA,TRBV2,TRBJ2-2,NA,TGTGCCAGCAAGCAGGGAACCGGGGAGCTGTTTTTT,CASKQGTGELFF
once,TRBV4-3,TRBJ2-1,TRBD2,TGCGCCAGCAGCCAAGTAGCGGGGGGATACAATGAGCAGTTCTTC,CASSQVAGGYNEQFF
NA,TRBV6-2/TRBV6-3,TRBJ1-1,NA,TGTGCCAGCAGCTGGGGTGGTAGCACTGAAGCTTTCTTT,CASSWGGSTEAFF